This entry features one T cell receptor beta chain sequence. Different DNA sequences within this sample yield the same CDR3. The sample belongs to a study of shared clonotypes between healthy human individuals. Data came from immunoSEQ multiplex PCR; TCRdb stores just in-frame clones and leaves some out. This sample has 1.5 million to 2.5 million clones, with approximately 94% found just once. Germline V gene sequence: CDR1 MNHEY, CDR2 SMNVEV (reference sequence). After removal of 0 bases from V and 3 bases from J, the junction contained 3 bases not matched to a gene. The CDR3 consists of 16 residues. It was CD45RO-negative cells, positively selected for CCR7, that made up naive CD8 cells, with terminally differentiated effector memory CD45RA+ cells excluded. All of the donors resided in Nashville, Tennessee, and each was a Caucasian adult.

Sequences were obtained from naive CD8+ T cells sorted from blood. This receptor was obtained from a man younger than 35 in good health. V gene TRBV27 combines with J gene TRBJ2-1; TRBD2 aligns across 9 bases. As DNA, the CDR3 is TGTGCCAGCAGTTTATCTAGCGGGGGCCTCTACAATGAGCAGTTCTTC. Encoded protein: CASSLSSGGLYNEQFF.